Given below is one TCR beta chain in context. Antigen unknown. This entry comes from a study of Ad26.COV2.S vaccination and SARS-CoV-2 variants. Study-level information: Intramuscular Ad26.COV2.S at 5x10^10 or 1x10^11 viral particles. Findings and caveats of the study: Vaccinated individuals (as opposed to placebo recipients) had higher spike-specific TCR breadth. Analytic work on TCR breadth and depth might have understated the full extent of total T cell responses.

Sequencing used immunoSEQ multiplex PCR; TCRdb keeps in-frame clones, though not all of them. The repertoire consists of some 300,000 clones, with approximately 80% occurring once and the leading ten covering under 2.5%. Treatment described: roughly 19 received Ad26.COV2.S at low or high dose, single or two shots; roughly five received placebo; per-sample allocation not given. At day 63 after the first vaccine or placebo injection, samples were drawn. An Ad26 vector carrying the Wuhan-strain SARS-CoV-2 spike served as the vaccine. Trimming cost V 4 bases and J 1 base, with 12 bases left between them. CDR1 is MRHNA, CDR2 SNTAGT, per germline. This CDR3 is 15 amino acids long.

The chain joins TRBV6-4 to TRBJ2-3; D possibly corresponds to TRBD2 (5 bases). The sequences come from peripheral blood, collected in a trial of Ad26.COV2.S vaccine versus placebo. This clonotype was sampled from a person aged 18-65 years who received the Ad26.COV2.S COVID-19 vaccine or a placebo. The CDR3: CASSAAGLRTDTQYF. The CDR3 nucleotides read TGTGCCAGCAGTGCCGCTGGACTGCGCACAGATACGCAGTATTTT.